This paragraph covers one T cell receptor beta chain sequence. Germline values: CDR1 SEHNR, CDR2 FQNEAQ (reference sequence). The length of the CDR3 is 16 residues. With V trimmed by 5 bases and J by 5 bases, 10 bases remained unmatched. The sample belongs to a study of blood T cell repertoires in COVID-19. About the study: Acute and convalescent COVID-19 specimens originated in the United States, Italy and Spain. PBMCs, B-cell-depleted T cells, or T cells were the source of the cDNA or gDNA that made up the material.

Under the authors' procedure: The assay estimated nucleated cells by amplifying reference gene primers. The assay was immunoSEQ multiplex PCR, and TCRdb's table has in-frame clones only and misses some. The V and J calls and the clone size are those of that table, but D and trimming were determined from the DNA. The table records roughly 350,000 clones, 87% of them present only once. Patients at the Seattle site were enrolled during active infection and followed longitudinally. This clonotype was sampled from a woman between 50 and 59 years old with COVID-19, enrolled during active disease. Sample: peripheral blood. The V and J genes are TRBV7-9 and TRBJ2-1, with 9 nucleotides matching TRBD1. This CDR3 is CASSATGTGIDNEQFF. Written as DNA, the CDR3 is TGTGCCAGCAGCGCAACCGGGACAGGGATTGACAATGAGCAGTTCTTC. Looking up the rest from reference TRBV7-9 and TRBJ2-1 gives the full variable domain: DTGVSQNPRHKITKRGQNVTFRCDPISEHNRLYWYRQTLGQGPEFLTYFQNEAQLEKSRLLSDRFSAERPKGSFSTLEIQRTEQGDSAMYLCASSATGTGIDNEQFFGPGTRLTVL.